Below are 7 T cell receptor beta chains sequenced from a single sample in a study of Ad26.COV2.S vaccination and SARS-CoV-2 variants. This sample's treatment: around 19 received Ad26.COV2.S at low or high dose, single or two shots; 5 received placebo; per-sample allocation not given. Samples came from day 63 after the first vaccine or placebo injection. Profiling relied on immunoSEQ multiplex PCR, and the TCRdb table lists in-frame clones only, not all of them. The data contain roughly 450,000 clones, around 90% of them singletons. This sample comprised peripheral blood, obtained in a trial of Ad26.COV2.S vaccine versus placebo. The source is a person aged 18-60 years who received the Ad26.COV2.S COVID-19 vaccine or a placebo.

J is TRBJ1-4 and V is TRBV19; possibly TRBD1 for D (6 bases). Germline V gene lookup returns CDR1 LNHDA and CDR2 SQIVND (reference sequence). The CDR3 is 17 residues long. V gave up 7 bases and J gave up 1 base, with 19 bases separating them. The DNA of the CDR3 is TGTGCCAGTACCCCTATAGGGGCAGGGGTAACTAATGAAAAACTGTTTTTT. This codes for CASTPIGAGVTNEKLFF. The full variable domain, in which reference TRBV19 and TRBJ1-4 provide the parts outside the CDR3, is DGGITQSPKYLFRKEGQNVTLSCEQNLNHDAMYWYRQDPGQGLRLIYYSQIVNDFQKGDIAEGYSVSREKKESFPLTVTSAQKNPTAFYLCASTPIGAGVTNEKLFFGSGTQLSVL.

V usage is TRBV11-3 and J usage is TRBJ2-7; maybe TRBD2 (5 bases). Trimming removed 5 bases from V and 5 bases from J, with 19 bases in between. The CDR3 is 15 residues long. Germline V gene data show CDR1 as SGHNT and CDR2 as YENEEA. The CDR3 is CASSRGSGKEDEQYF. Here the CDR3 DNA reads TGTGCCAGCAGCCGCGGGTCCGGTAAAGAAGACGAGCAGTACTTC.

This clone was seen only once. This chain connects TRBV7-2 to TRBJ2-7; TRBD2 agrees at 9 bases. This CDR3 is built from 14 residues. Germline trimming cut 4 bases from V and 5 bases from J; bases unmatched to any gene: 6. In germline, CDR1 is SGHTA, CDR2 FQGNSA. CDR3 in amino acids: CASSYSGSGDEQYF. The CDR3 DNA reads TGTGCCAGCAGCTATAGCGGGAGTGGAGACGAGCAGTACTTC.

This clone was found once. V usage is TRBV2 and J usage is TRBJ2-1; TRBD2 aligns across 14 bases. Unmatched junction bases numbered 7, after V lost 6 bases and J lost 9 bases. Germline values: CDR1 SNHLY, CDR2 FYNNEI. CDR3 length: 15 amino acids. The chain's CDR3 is CASSNTGLAGVEQFF. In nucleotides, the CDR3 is TGTGCCAGCAGCAACACGGGACTAGCGGGAGTTGAGCAGTTCTTC.

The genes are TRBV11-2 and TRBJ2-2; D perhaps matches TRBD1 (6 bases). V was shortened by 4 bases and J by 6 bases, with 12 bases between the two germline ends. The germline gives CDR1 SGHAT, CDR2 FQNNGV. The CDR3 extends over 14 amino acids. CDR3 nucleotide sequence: TGTGCCAGCAGCTCCAAACAGGGATCCGGGGAGCTGTTTTTT. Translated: CASSSKQGSGELFF.

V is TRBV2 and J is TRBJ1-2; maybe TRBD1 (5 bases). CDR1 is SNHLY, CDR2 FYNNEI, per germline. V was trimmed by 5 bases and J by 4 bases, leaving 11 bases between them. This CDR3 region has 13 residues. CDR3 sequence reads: CASSLSGTYGYTF. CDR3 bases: TGTGCCAGCAGTTTATCCGGGACCTATGGCTACACCTTC.

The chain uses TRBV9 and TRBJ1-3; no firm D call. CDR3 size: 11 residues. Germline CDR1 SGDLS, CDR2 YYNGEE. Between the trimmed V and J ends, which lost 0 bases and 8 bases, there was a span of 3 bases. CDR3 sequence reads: CASSVADTIYF. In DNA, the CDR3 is TGTGCCAGCAGCGTAGCGGACACCATATATTTT.